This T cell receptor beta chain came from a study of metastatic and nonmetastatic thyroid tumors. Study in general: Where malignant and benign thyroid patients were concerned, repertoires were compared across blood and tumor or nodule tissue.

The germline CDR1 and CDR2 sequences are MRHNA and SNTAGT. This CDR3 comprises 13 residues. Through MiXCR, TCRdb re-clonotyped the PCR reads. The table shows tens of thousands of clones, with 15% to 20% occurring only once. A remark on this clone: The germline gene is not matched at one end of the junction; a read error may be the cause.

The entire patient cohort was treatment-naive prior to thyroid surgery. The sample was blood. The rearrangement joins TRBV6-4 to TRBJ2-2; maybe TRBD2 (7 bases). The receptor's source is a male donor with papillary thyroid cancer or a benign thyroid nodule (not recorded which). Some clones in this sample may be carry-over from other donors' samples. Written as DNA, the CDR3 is TGTGCCAGCAGTGACGGGGGGGCCTGGGATCTGTTTTTT. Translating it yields CASSDGGAWDLFF.